This T cell receptor (beta chain) was identified in a study of blood T cell repertoires in COVID-19. Study at large: Whether acute or convalescent, the COVID-19 samples came from the United States, Italy and Spain.

Authors' data handling: Reference gene primer amplification in the assay estimated nucleated cell counts. The assay was immunoSEQ multiplex PCR, and TCRdb's table has in-frame clones only and misses some. The DNA was the basis for D and trimming; V, J and clone size are from that table. The sample has roughly 140,000 clones, more than 75% seen once; the top ten hold 1% to 1.5%. Germline values: CDR1 MGHRA, CDR2 YSYEKL. Germline trimming cut 0 bases from V and 7 bases from J; bases unmatched to any gene: 16. The CDR3 has 19 amino acids. Enrollees, about 18 to 89 years old, lived in 24 US areas. Participant reports of clinical history set cohort assignment.

This sequence originates from a woman aged 25 to 39 with acute COVID-19. The rearrangement links TRBV4-1 to TRBJ2-5; 11 bases match TRBD2. The source material was PBMCs or T cells enriched from blood (not recorded which). The CDR3 protein is CASSQEKVIAGGVWGTQYF. CDR3 nucleotide sequence: TGCGCCAGCAGCCAAGAAAAGGTTATAGCGGGAGGGGTTTGGGGGACCCAGTACTTC.